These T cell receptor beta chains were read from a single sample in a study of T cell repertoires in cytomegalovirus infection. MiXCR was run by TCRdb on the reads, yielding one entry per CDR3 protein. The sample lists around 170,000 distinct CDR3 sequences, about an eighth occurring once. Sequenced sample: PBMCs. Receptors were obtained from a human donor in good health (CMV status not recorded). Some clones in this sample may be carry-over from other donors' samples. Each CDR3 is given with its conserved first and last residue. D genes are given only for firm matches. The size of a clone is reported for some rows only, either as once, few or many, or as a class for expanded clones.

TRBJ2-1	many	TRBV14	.	TGTGCCAGCAGCCAAGATCGTCCAGGGATAACCTACAATGAGCAGTTCTTC	CASSQDRPGITYNEQFF
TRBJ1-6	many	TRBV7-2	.	TGTGCCAGCAGTCACGCAGGGCGGAATTCACCCCTCCACTTT	CASSHAGRNSPLHF
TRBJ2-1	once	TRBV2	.	TGTGCCAGCAGGTTGGACGGAATGAATGAGCAGTTCTTC	CASRLDGMNEQFF
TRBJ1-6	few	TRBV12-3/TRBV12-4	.	TGTGCCAGCAGAACTGGGGGGAGGAGTTTTTATAATTCACCCCTCCACTTT	CASRTGGRSFYNSPLHF
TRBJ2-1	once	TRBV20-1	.	TGCAGTGCTAGAGATCCGGCGTCCTCCTACAATGAGCAGTTCTTC	CSARDPASSYNEQFF
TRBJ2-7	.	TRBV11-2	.	TGTGCCAGCAGCTTAGATCCGGGCAGGCGACCCTACGAGCAGTACTTC	CASSLDPGRRPYEQYF
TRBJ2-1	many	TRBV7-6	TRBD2	TGTGCCAGCAGCCGGGGGGGGGGCAATGAGCAGTTCTTC	CASSRGGGNEQFF
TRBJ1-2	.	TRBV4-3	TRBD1	TGCGCCAGCAGCCAAGATCCGGCAGGGGGCTATGGCTACACCTTC	CASSQDPAGGYGYTF
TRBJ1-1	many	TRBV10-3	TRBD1	TGTGCCATCAAATCGGGACAGGGGAACACTGAAGCTTTCTTT	CAIKSGQGNTEAFF
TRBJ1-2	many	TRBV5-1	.	TGCGCCAGCAGCTTGGAGGACGGAGCTAACTATGGCTACACCTTC	CASSLEDGANYGYTF
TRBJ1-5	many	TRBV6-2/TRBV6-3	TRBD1	TGTGCCAGCAGTACGGGCCAGGGGGCGTTTGAGCCCCAGCATTTT	CASSTGQGAFEPQHF
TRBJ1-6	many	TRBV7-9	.	TGTGCCAGCAGCCACGGGACCGGGACTATGGGTTCACCCCTCCACTTT	CASSHGTGTMGSPLHF
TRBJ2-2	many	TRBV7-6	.	TGTGCCAGTCTTTCGAACACCGGGGAGCTGTTTTTT	CASLSNTGELFF